This is a list of T cell receptor beta chains from one sample in a study of graft-versus-host responses after intestinal transplantation. The repertoire was sequenced with immunoSEQ multiplex PCR; TCRdb's copy has only in-frame clones and lacks some. The sample yields some 110,000 clones, approximately 93% seen once. Antigens of these TCRs are unknown. Sample: unstimulated CD8+ T cells sorted from spleen or lymph node cells, taken before transplant. The receptors originated from a human donor who was the organ donor for an intestinal transplant. Each CDR3 is given with its conserved first and last residue. A D gene is named only where the DNA matches it firmly. Some rows have no size entry. The others give once, few or many, or a class for an expanded clone.

TRBV19	TRBJ2-7	-	-	TGTGCCAGTAGTATTTCGGACTACTCCTACGAGCAGTACTTC	CASSISDYSYEQYF
TRBV9	TRBJ2-7	-	-	TGTGCCAGCAGCGTAGCTAAGGGCGGGCAGTACGAGCAGTACTTC	CASSVAKGGQYEQYF
TRBV10-1	TRBJ2-5	TRBD2	-	TGCGCCAGCAGTGACCACCGGCGGGGGGACCGGGAGACCCAGTACTTC	CASSDHRRGDRETQYF
TRBV2	TRBJ2-7	TRBD2	-	TGTGCCAGCAGTGAACCCCGGGAGGAGTTCTACGAGCAGTACTTC	CASSEPREEFYEQYF
TRBV4-2	TRBJ1-2	-	once	TGTGCCAGCAGCCAAGATGGTCAGGGGCTAAAGGGCTACACCTTC	CASSQDGQGLKGYTF
TRBV29-1	TRBJ1-2	TRBD1	-	TGCAGCGCTGTGACAGGGGATAACTATGGCTACACCTTC	CSAVTGDNYGYTF
TRBV28	TRBJ2-1	-	-	TGTGCCAGCAGTTTTAGGCTAGCGGAGGGGGGTGAGCAGTTCTTC	CASSFRLAEGGEQFF
TRBV7-9	TRBJ1-5	TRBD1	-	TGTGCCAGCAGCTTACAGGGGGCGCGGGATCAGCCCCAGCATTTT	CASSLQGARDQPQHF
TRBV15	TRBJ1-5	-	-	TGTGCCACCAGCAGTGCTGACAGATACAATCAGCCCCAGCATTTT	CATSSADRYNQPQHF
TRBV7-8	TRBJ2-1	TRBD2	-	TGTGCCAGCAGCTTTAGCGGGAGTTCCTACAATGAGCAGTTCTTC	CASSFSGSSYNEQFF
TRBV10-3	TRBJ2-1	-	once	TGTGCCATCAGCGACCGGGGACTCGTAGGGCGAAATGAGCAGTTCTTC	CAISDRGLVGRNEQFF
TRBV28	TRBJ2-7	TRBD2	-	TGTGCCAGCAGTCCCCGGTTGGGAGGGAACGAGCAGTACTTC	CASSPRLGGNEQYF
TRBV11-2	TRBJ1-4	-	-	TGTGCCAGCACCGCGGGGGCAACTAATGAAAAACTGTTTTTT	CASTAGATNEKLFF
TRBV5-1	TRBJ2-5	-	-	TGCGCCAGCAGCTTATTCCCGGGGGGACAAGCCTTTCAAGAGACCCAGTACTTC	CASSLFPGGQAFQETQYF
TRBV15	TRBJ2-1	TRBD2	-	TGTGCCACCGTCGGACTAGCGGGAGAACATGAGCAGTTCTTC	CATVGLAGEHEQFF
TRBV27	TRBJ2-5	-	-	TGTGCCAGCAGCTGGGGTCTCGGGGAGACCCAGTACTTC	CASSWGLGETQYF
TRBV6-5	TRBJ1-1	TRBD1	-	TGTGCCAGCAGTTACTCTCCAGGGGGGGGGACTGAAGCTTTCTTT	CASSYSPGGGTEAFF
TRBV11-1	TRBJ2-7	-	-	TGTGCCAGCAGCTTGTCAGAAGCCTCCTACGAGCAGTACTTC	CASSLSEASYEQYF
TRBV6-1	TRBJ1-2	-	-	TGTGCCAGCAGTAAGACAGGATGGGGCTACACCTTC	CASSKTGWGYTF
TRBV29-1	TRBJ2-1	-	-	TGCAGCGTTCTAAACAGGGCCGATGAGCAGTTCTTC	CSVLNRADEQFF
TRBV6-1	TRBJ2-2	TRBD2	once	TGTGCCAGCAGTGAACAGCCGGGACTAGCGGGAGGGCCTGACACCGGGGAGCTGTTTTTT	CASSEQPGLAGGPDTGELFF
TRBV6-1	TRBJ2-1	TRBD2	-	TGTGCCAGCAGTGAACGCCTAGCGGTGGTGAATGAGCAGTTCTTC	CASSERLAVVNEQFF
TRBV27	TRBJ2-7	-	-	TGTGCCAGCAGCCCGCTAGCGAACTACGAGCAGTACTTC	CASSPLANYEQYF
TRBV10-3	TRBJ1-2	-	-	TGTGCCATCAGTGAGCAGGGATCTAACTATGGCTACACCTTC	CAISEQGSNYGYTF
TRBV7-3	TRBJ1-5	-	-	TGTGCCAGCAGCGACAGGCTCCTCTTACCCCAGCATTTT	CASSDRLLLPQHF
TRBV18	TRBJ2-1	-	-	TGTGCCAGCTCACCACCGAGGGGCGGCATCTACAATGAGCAGTTCTTC	CASSPPRGGIYNEQFF
TRBV29-1	TRBJ2-5	TRBD1	-	TGCAGCGCGGCCGGGACAGGGCAGACCCAGTACTTC	CSAAGTGQTQYF
TRBV6-5	TRBJ2-7	-	-	TGTGCCAGCAGTTCCCTGTGCCCGAAGTACTTC	CASSSLCPKYF
TRBV28	TRBJ1-2	TRBD1	once	TGTGCCAGCAGTTTTCAGGGGGGCTATGGCTACACCTTC	CASSFQGGYGYTF
TRBV9	TRBJ1-4	TRBD1	few	TGTGCCAGCAGCGGGGGGACAGCAACTAATGAAAAACTGTTTTTT	CASSGGTATNEKLFF
TRBV6-5	TRBJ1-5	-	-	TGTGCCAGCAGTTACTCGTCCCCAGGGCGCAATCAGCCCCAGCATTTT	CASSYSSPGRNQPQHF
TRBV2	TRBJ2-1	TRBD2	-	TGTGCCAGCAGAGCGGCGGGAGGGCCGGGGAATGAGCAGTTCTTC	CASRAAGGPGNEQFF
TRBV30	TRBJ2-1	-	-	TGTGCCTGGAGCGAGACTAGACCAAATGAGCAGTTCTTC	CAWSETRPNEQFF
TRBV27	TRBJ2-3	TRBD2	-	TGTGCCAGCAGTTTGACCCTAAGCGGGAGGGCCTCGGATACGCAGTATTTT	CASSLTLSGRASDTQYF
TRBV7-6	TRBJ2-1	-	-	TGCGCCAGCAGCTTAGTAGCCAAAACAGGTCCCTACAATGAGCAGTTCTTC	CASSLVAKTGPYNEQFF
TRBV6-1	TRBJ2-7	-	-	TGTGCCAGCAGTGCTCAGGCTTCCTACGAGCAGTACTTC	CASSAQASYEQYF
TRBV7-8	TRBJ2-7	TRBD2	-	TGTGCCAGCAGCGCCGGGACTAGCGGTCCCTACGAGCAGTACTTC	CASSAGTSGPYEQYF
TRBV4-2	TRBJ2-5	TRBD1	-	TGTGCCAGCAGCCGGCGACAGGGAAAGATGACCCAGTACTTC	CASSRRQGKMTQYF
TRBV9	TRBJ2-1	TRBD1	-	TGTGCCAGCAGCCCAGGGACAGGAGGCTCCTACAATGAGCAGTTCTTC	CASSPGTGGSYNEQFF
TRBV30	TRBJ2-1	-	-	TGTGCCTGGAGATACTACAATGAGCAGTTCTTC	CAWRYYNEQFF
TRBV7-8	TRBJ2-7	TRBD2	-	TGTGCCAGCAGCCGGCAAGCGGGACTTTACTACGAGCAGTACTTC	CASSRQAGLYYEQYF
TRBV7-9	TRBJ2-2	-	-	TGTGCCAGCAGCTCGGCTCTACTAACCTACACCGGGGAGCTGTTTTTT	CASSSALLTYTGELFF
TRBV7-6	TRBJ2-1	TRBD2	-	TGTGCCAGCAGCTTAGAGGCTCTGCGGGGGAGTGAGCAGTTCTTC	CASSLEALRGSEQFF
TRBV5-1	TRBJ2-6	TRBD1	-	TGCGCCAGCAGCCCGGGGACAGGTCCTGGGGCCAACGTCCTGACTTTC	CASSPGTGPGANVLTF
TRBV5-4	TRBJ2-7	TRBD2	-	TGCGCCAGCAGCCAGAGGACTAGCGAAGCTTACGAGCAGTACTTC	CASSQRTSEAYEQYF